A selection of T cell receptor beta chains follows, all from one sample in a study of breast tumors, draining lymph nodes, adjacent tissues. From the multiplex PCR reads, TCRdb called clonotypes with MiXCR, one entry per CDR3 protein. The sample records some 170,000 distinct CDR3 sequences, about 34% being singletons. Material: axillary lymph node tissue. All receptors derive from a female donor with breast cancer. Some clones in this sample may be carry-over from other donors' samples. Each CDR3 is given with its conserved first and last residue. Fields, in order: J gene, clone size, D gene, V gene, CDR3 DNA, CDR3 protein. The D gene is left open where the match is weak. Clone size is not always given. Where it is, it says once, few, many or a class for expanded clones.

TRBJ2-7	-	-	TRBV11-2	TGTGCCAGCAGCTTAGGAGTCGGAGATAGGGGCTTCCCGGGGGAGCAGTACTTC	CASSLGVGDRGFPGEQYF
TRBJ1-2	-	TRBD1	TRBV19	TGTGCCAGTAGTATGACAGGGGGCAGCTATGGCTACACCTTC	CASSMTGGSYGYTF
TRBJ2-1	many	-	TRBV24-1	TGTGCCACCAGGGGACAACTGGAGGGCAATGAGCAGTTCTTC	CATRGQLEGNEQFF
TRBJ1-2	many	TRBD1	TRBV28	TGTGCCAGCAGTCATCATTCACCGGACAGGGGCTACACCTTC	CASSHHSPDRGYTF
TRBJ2-2	-	-	TRBV24-1	TGTGCCACCAGTGATACCGGGACAACAAACACCGGGGAGCTGTTTTTT	CATSDTGTTNTGELFF
TRBJ1-6	many	-	TRBV18	TGTGCCAGCTCACAGTGGGACCAAACAAACTCACCCCTCCACTTT	CASSQWDQTNSPLHF
TRBJ2-7	-	-	TRBV7-4	TGTGCCAGCAGCTGGGGGGCATCCTACGAGCAGTACTTC	CASSWGASYEQYF
TRBJ2-7	many	-	TRBV7-9	TGTGCCAGCAGTACTAGTCCCCCCTCCTACGAGCAGTACTTC	CASSTSPPSYEQYF
TRBJ1-5	-	TRBD1	TRBV5-8	TGTGCCAGCGGAACACCGGGACAGGGGAGCAATCAGCCCCAGCATTTT	CASGTPGQGSNQPQHF
TRBJ1-2	-	TRBD1	TRBV5-4	TGTGCCAGCAGTCCCGGGACAGGGGGTAATAATGGCTACACCTTC	CASSPGTGGNNGYTF
TRBJ2-2	many	-	TRBV29-1	TGCAGCGTTGAAGATCCGGACCCCGGGGAGCTGTTTTTT	CSVEDPDPGELFF
TRBJ2-3	many	-	TRBV7-9	TGTGCCAGCAGCTTGGATGCGACTACCTCAACGCAGTATTTT	CASSLDATTSTQYF
TRBJ1-2	many	TRBD1	TRBV13	TGTGCCAGCAGCTTAGGGACAGGGGTCCCCTTGAACTATGGCTACACCTTC	CASSLGTGVPLNYGYTF
TRBJ1-3	-	-	TRBV7-8	TGTGCCAGCGGCCTCCTGCGGGGTGGAAACACCATATATTTT	CASGLLRGGNTIYF
TRBJ2-5	once	TRBD2	TRBV15	TGTGCCACCAACAGAGAGCGCCTGCGGGGGGAGACCCAGTACTTC	CATNRERLRGETQYF
TRBJ1-2	many	TRBD1	TRBV30	TGTGCCTGGACCCGAAACTTGGGACAGGCTAACTATGGCTACACCTTC	CAWTRNLGQANYGYTF
TRBJ2-7	-	-	TRBV2	TGTGCTAGAGCGGGCACCTCCTACGAGCAGTACTTC	CARAGTSYEQYF
TRBJ2-7	-	-	TRBV7-7	TGTGCTAGCAGCTCAGCGGATGGGGGAAACTACGAGCAGTACTTC	CASSSADGGNYEQYF
TRBJ1-2	many	TRBD1	TRBV5-1	TGCGCCAGCAGCTTGGAAGGGGGCAGGGGCTACACCTTC	CASSLEGGRGYTF
TRBJ1-1	-	-	TRBV5-6	TGTGCCAGCGAGCAATTGACGGGAACTGAAGCTTTCTTT	CASEQLTGTEAFF
TRBJ1-2	-	TRBD1	TRBV12-3/TRBV12-4	TGTGCCAGCAGTTTAGGGACAGGGGGCCAGGGCTACACCTTC	CASSLGTGGQGYTF
TRBJ2-7	many	TRBD1	TRBV14	TGTGCCAGCAGCCAAGATTTCGTGCAGGGGGTTGACGAGCAGTACTTC	CASSQDFVQGVDEQYF
TRBJ2-5	many	-	TRBV20-1	TGCAGTGCCAGGTTACAGGTGGCGCGAGAGACCCAGTACTTC	CSARLQVARETQYF
TRBJ1-2	many	-	TRBV28	TGTGCCAGCAGAGGAGGGGCCAACTATGGCTACACCTTC	CASRGGANYGYTF
TRBJ2-6	many	-	TRBV2	TGTGCCAGCAGTGAAGCGCTTCGAGCACCCGGGGCCAACGTCCTGACTTTC	CASSEALRAPGANVLTF
TRBJ1-1	-	-	TRBV6-1	TGTGCCAGCAGAAGTACCGGGAACACTGAAGCTTTCTTT	CASRSTGNTEAFF
TRBJ2-1	many	-	TRBV29-1	TGCAGCGTTGAATTTGAGGGAGCCGGCTACAATGAGCAGTTCTTC	CSVEFEGAGYNEQFF
TRBJ2-2	many	-	TRBV7-2	TGTGCCAGCACCTGGAGGAGCACCGGGGAGCTGTTTTTT	CASTWRSTGELFF
TRBJ2-5	many	TRBD2	TRBV7-8	TGTGCCAGCAGCTCGAGACTAGCGGGGGGGTCCAACCTCAGGGAGACCCAGTACTTC	CASSSRLAGGSNLRETQYF
TRBJ2-1	many	TRBD1	TRBV30	TGTGCCTGGATCCTTACCCCGGGACAGGGGACCAATGAGCAGTTCTTC	CAWILTPGQGTNEQFF
TRBJ1-3	-	-	TRBV28	TGTGCCAGCAGTTGGGGAATAAGGCGGGTCAGCTCTGGAAACACCATATATTTT	CASSWGIRRVSSGNTIYF
TRBJ2-3	many	TRBD2	TRBV20-1	TGCAGTGCTCGGACTAGCGGGAGATCAGATACGCAGTATTTT	CSARTSGRSDTQYF
TRBJ2-6	many	TRBD2	TRBV6-2/TRBV6-3	TGTGCCAGCAGTTCGGGGGGATCTGGGGCCAACGTCCTGACTTTC	CASSSGGSGANVLTF
TRBJ2-2	many	-	TRBV5-8	TGTGCCAGCAGCCCGGGGGTTTCCTCGTTTTTCGGGGAGCTGTTTTTT	CASSPGVSSFFGELFF
TRBJ2-1	many	TRBD2	TRBV5-8	TGTGCCAGCAGCTTGGCCGGGGGGGGCAACGATGAGCAGTTCTTC	CASSLAGGGNDEQFF
TRBJ1-6	-	-	TRBV6-5	TGTGCCAGCAGTCACTCGGGCGTTCTTACCAATCCACCCCTCCACTTT	CASSHSGVLTNPPLHF